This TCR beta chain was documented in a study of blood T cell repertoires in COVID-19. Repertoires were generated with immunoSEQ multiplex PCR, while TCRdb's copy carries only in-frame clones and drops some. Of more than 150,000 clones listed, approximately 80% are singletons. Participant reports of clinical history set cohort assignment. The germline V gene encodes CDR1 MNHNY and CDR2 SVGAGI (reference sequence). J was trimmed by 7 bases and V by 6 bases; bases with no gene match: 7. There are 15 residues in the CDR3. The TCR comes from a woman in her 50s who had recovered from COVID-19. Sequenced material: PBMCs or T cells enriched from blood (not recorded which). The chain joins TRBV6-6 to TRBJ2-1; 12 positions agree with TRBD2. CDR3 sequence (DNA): TGTGCCAGCAGAGATGCTAGCGGGAGGGTGAATGAGCAGTTCTTC. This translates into CASRDASGRVNEQFF.